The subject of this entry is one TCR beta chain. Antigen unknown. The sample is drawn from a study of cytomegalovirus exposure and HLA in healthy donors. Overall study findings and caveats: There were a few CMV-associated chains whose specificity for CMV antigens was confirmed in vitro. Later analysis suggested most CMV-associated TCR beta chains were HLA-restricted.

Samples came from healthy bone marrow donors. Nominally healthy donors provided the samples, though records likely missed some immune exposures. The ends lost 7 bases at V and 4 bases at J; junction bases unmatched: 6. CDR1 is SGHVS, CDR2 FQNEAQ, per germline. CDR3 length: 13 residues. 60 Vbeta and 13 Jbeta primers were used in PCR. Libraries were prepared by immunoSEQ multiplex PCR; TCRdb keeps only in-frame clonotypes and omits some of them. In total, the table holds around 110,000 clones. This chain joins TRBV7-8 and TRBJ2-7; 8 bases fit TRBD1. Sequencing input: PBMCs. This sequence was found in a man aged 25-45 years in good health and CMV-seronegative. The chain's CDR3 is CASTGRGRYEQYF. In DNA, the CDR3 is TGTGCCAGCACCGGCAGGGGGCGATACGAGCAGTACTTC.